Shown below are 18 T cell receptor beta chains from a single sample sequenced in a study of Graves' ophthalmopathy and Graves' hyperthyroidism. RNA transcripts were the template, and TCR beta CDR3 regions were amplified from them. RT-PCR was first run with HTBI primers, then multiplex PCR in a second round. MiXCR, applied by TCRdb to the multiplex PCR reads, yields one record per CDR3 protein. The table has some 350,000 distinct CDR3 sequences, roughly 15% seen once; the top ten hold roughly 2.6%. The sequencing input was peripheral blood. These receptors were obtained from an adult woman with stable Graves' hyperthyroidism.

This clonotype was counted at least ten times. This chain uses TRBV6-1 with TRBJ2-5; a weak D match, TRBD2 (6 bases). Trimming stripped 10 bases from V and 4 bases from J, with 13 bases between. CDR3 size: 12 residues. Germline-derived CDR1 and CDR2 are MNHNS and SASEGT. Here the CDR3 reads CATARGVETQYF. DNA of the CDR3: TGTGCCACCGCGCGGGGCGTAGAGACCCAGTACTTC.

This clonotype was seen repeatedly, ten times or more. This chain joins TRBV29-1 and TRBJ1-2, with 8 nucleotides matching TRBD1. The CDR3 sequence is 14 residues long. Germline V gives CDR1 SQVTM, CDR2 ANQGSEA. Trimming took 6 bases from V and 3 from J; bases not matched to a gene: 9. The CDR3 loop is CSVKRQGQHYGYTF. The CDR3, as DNA: TGCAGCGTCAAACGACAGGGGCAGCACTATGGCTACACCTTC. The full variable domain, completed using reference TRBV29-1 and TRBJ1-2, is SAVISQKPSRDICQRGTSLTIQCQVDSQVTMMFWYRQQPGQSLTLIATANQGSEATYESGFVIDKFPISRPNLTFSTLTVSNMSPEDSSIYLCSVKRQGQHYGYTFGSGTRLTVV.

This clonotype was seen repeatedly, ten times or more. The rearrangement links TRBV28 to TRBJ1-5, with D perhaps matching TRBD1 (6 bases). CDR3 length: 17 residues. Germline V gene sequence: CDR1 MDHEN, CDR2 SYDVKM. V lost 6 bases and J 6 bases, leaving 24 bases between the germline ends. This CDR3 is CASRPPGAGSNLQPQHF. The CDR3 region has the DNA TGTGCCAGCAGACCCCCGGGGGCAGGGTCAAATCTTCAGCCCCAGCATTTT. Complete variable domain (other parts from reference TRBV28 and TRBJ1-5): DVKVTQSSRYLVKRTGEKVFLECVQDMDHENMFWYRQDPGLGLRLIYFSYDVKMKEKGDIPEGYSVSREKKERFSLILESASTNQTSMYLCASRPPGAGSNLQPQHFGDGTRLSIL.

The rearrangement uses TRBV6-4 and TRBJ1-1; D is uncertain. Germline assignment: CDR1 MRHNA and CDR2 SNTAGT. V lost 8 bases, J lost 11 bases, and 21 bases lay in between. The length of the CDR3 is 13 residues. The CDR3 loop is CASSPDPAEAAFF. The CDR3 nucleotides are TGTGCCAGCTCACCAGATCCGGCTGAGGCCGCTTTCTTT.

This clonotype was recorded at least ten times. V usage is TRBV7-9 and J usage is TRBJ1-1, with D possibly TRBD1 on 5 matching bases. V was shortened by 4 bases and J by 1 base, with 13 bases between the two germline ends. The CDR3 extends over 15 amino acids. Germline CDR1 and CDR2: SEHNR and FQNEAQ (reference sequence). The CDR3 DNA reads TGTGCCAGCAGCTCGCCGACAGTCCCGAACACTGAAGCTTTCTTT. Protein: CASSSPTVPNTEAFF.

At least ten counts were recorded for this clonotype. The rearrangement links TRBV30 to TRBJ2-7; the D gene could be TRBD1 or TRBD2 (5 bases each). Deletions cut 4 bases from V and 6 bases from J, with 13 bases between. CDR1 is GTSNPN, CDR2 SVGIG, per germline (reference sequence). The length of the CDR3 is 12 residues. As DNA, the CDR3 is TGTGCCTGGAATTTCGGGGCAGGCGAGCAGTACTTC. It is translated as CAWNFGAGEQYF.

This clonotype has just a few counts. The chain joins TRBV4-2 to TRBJ2-6, with a weak D call TRBD1 (6 bases). The CDR3 covers 21 residues. Germline lookup yields CDR1 LGHNA and CDR2 YNFKEQ. Deletions cut 6 bases from V and 0 bases from J, with 27 bases between. CDR3 loop: CASRPSPRTASSASGANVLTF. CDR3 nucleotides: TGTGCCAGCAGACCGAGTCCAAGGACAGCGAGCTCAGCCTCTGGGGCCAACGTCCTGACTTTC.

This clonotype has a count of ten or more. DNA of the CDR3: TGTGCCAGCAGTGAGGTAGAGGGTGAAGCTTTCTTT. It yields the protein CASSEVEGEAFF. The V gene is TRBV25-1, the J gene TRBJ1-1, with D uncertain. CDR1 and CDR2 (germline): MGHDK, SYGVNS. Between the trimmed V and J ends, which lost 3 bases and 7 bases, there was a span of 9 bases. The CDR3 runs to 12 residues.

At least ten counts were recorded for this clonotype. The J gene is TRBJ2-5, the V gene TRBV20-1, with TRBD2 matching over 13 bases. From germline, CDR1 is DFQATT and CDR2 SNEGSKA (reference sequence). CDR3 length: 15 residues. The V and J ends lost 1 base and 5 bases, in that order; junction bases with no gene match: 4. DNA for the CDR3: TGCAGTGCTAGAGCGGGACTAGCGGGAACGGAGACCCAGTACTTC. Protein sequence: CSARAGLAGTETQYF.

At least ten counts were recorded for this clonotype. CDR3: CSASPQELNTEAFF. The CDR3, as DNA: TGCAGTGCTAGTCCGCAGGAGCTGAACACTGAAGCTTTCTTT. The gene calls are TRBV20-1 and TRBJ1-1, with no clear D. The CDR3 is 14 amino acids. V was pared by 3 bases and J by 0 bases, with 11 bases between. The germline V gene encodes CDR1 DFQATT and CDR2 SNEGSKA (reference sequence).

This clonotype was found many times. This rearrangement joins TRBV20-1 to TRBJ2-7; no firm D call. Per the germline V gene, CDR1 is DFQATT and CDR2 is SNEGSKA (reference sequence). CDR3 length: 14 amino acids. Trimming took off 5 bases at V and 3 bases at J, with 17 bases between the two ends. This CDR3 is CSAGIASTNYEQYF. The CDR3 DNA reads TGCAGTGCTGGGATAGCTTCAACAAACTACGAGCAGTACTTC.

This clonotype showed up many times. This chain joins TRBV6-4 and TRBJ1-1, with TRBD1 as a possible D gene (5 bases). Trimming cost V 6 bases and J 2 bases, with 13 bases left between them. The germline V gene has CDR1 MRHNA and CDR2 SNTAGT. The CDR3 is 14 amino acids. CDR3 sequence (DNA): TGTGCCAGCAGACTGGGGGGACCTAACACTGAAGCTTTCTTT. Amino acids: CASRLGGPNTEAFF.

In its sample, this clonotype was seen many times. The rearrangement links TRBV28 to TRBJ1-2; 7 nucleotides line up with TRBD1. V shed 3 bases and J 8 bases; nucleotides not matched to a gene: 12. Per the germline V gene, CDR1 is MDHEN and CDR2 is SYDVKM. The CDR3 runs to 15 residues. The CDR3 sequence: CASSFGAQGVGGYTF. CDR3 nucleotide sequence: TGTGCCAGCAGTTTCGGGGCCCAGGGGGTCGGAGGCTACACCTTC.

The chain has TRBV12-3 or TRBV12-4 and TRBJ1-2, with a weak D call TRBD1 (6 bases). With 3 bases removed from V and 8 bases from J, the gap between germline ends came to 16 bases. The CDR3 totals 14 residues. The CDR3 spells CASSFEGHVRGYTF. In DNA form, the CDR3 reads TGTGCCAGCAGTTTTGAGGGACACGTCCGCGGCTACACCTTC.

In its sample, this clonotype was seen many times. The rearrangement joins TRBV6-1 to TRBJ1-1; D might be TRBD1 (5 bases). V lost 0 bases and J lost 6, with 5 bases in between. The CDR3 is made up of 12 amino acids. Germline V gene data show CDR1 as MNHNS and CDR2 as SASEGT. CDR3 loop: CASSEAGPEAFF. CDR3 sequence (DNA): TGTGCCAGCAGTGAAGCGGGACCTGAAGCTTTCTTT.

This clonotype came up a few times. The CDR3 reads CASILGSTGELFF. The CDR3 DNA sequence: TGTGCCAGCATCCTGGGGAGCACCGGGGAGCTGTTTTTT. The J gene is TRBJ2-2, the V gene TRBV2, with D perhaps matching TRBD2 (5 bases). Deletions cut 7 bases from V and 4 bases from J, with 10 bases between. CDR3 length: 13 residues. The germline gives CDR1 SNHLY, CDR2 FYNNEI.

There are many counts of this clonotype. The chain employs TRBV7-6 and TRBJ2-2; perhaps TRBD2 as D (5 bases). In germline, CDR1 is SGHVS, CDR2 FNYEAQ. The ends were cut back, 2 bases at V and 2 bases at J, with 9 bases in the middle. The CDR3 is 15 residues long. The chain's CDR3 is CASSLMRANTGELFF. The DNA of the CDR3 is TGTGCCAGCAGCTTAATGCGGGCCAACACCGGGGAGCTGTTTTTT.

This clonotype was counted at least ten times. The V gene is TRBV2, the J gene TRBJ2-5; D is possibly TRBD1 (6 bases). Germline V lookup: CDR1 SNHLY, CDR2 FYNNEI. There are 11 residues in the CDR3. Trimming stripped 7 bases from V and 3 bases from J, with 6 bases between. The CDR3 is CASTGEETQYF. The CDR3 nucleotides read TGTGCCAGCACAGGGGAAGAGACCCAGTACTTC.